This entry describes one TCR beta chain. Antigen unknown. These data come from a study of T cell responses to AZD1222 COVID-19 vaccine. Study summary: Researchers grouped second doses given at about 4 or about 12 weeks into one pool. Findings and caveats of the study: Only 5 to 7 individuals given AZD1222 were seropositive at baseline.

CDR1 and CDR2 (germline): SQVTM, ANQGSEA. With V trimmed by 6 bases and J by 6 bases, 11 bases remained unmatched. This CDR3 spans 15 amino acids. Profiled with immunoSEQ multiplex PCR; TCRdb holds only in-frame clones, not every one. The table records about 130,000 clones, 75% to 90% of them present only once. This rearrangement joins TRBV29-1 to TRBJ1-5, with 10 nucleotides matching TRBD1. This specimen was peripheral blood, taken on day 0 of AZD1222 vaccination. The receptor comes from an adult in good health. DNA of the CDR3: TGCAGCGTCGGAATGGACAGGGGGTATGGTCAGCCCCAGCATTTT. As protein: CSVGMDRGYGQPQHF.